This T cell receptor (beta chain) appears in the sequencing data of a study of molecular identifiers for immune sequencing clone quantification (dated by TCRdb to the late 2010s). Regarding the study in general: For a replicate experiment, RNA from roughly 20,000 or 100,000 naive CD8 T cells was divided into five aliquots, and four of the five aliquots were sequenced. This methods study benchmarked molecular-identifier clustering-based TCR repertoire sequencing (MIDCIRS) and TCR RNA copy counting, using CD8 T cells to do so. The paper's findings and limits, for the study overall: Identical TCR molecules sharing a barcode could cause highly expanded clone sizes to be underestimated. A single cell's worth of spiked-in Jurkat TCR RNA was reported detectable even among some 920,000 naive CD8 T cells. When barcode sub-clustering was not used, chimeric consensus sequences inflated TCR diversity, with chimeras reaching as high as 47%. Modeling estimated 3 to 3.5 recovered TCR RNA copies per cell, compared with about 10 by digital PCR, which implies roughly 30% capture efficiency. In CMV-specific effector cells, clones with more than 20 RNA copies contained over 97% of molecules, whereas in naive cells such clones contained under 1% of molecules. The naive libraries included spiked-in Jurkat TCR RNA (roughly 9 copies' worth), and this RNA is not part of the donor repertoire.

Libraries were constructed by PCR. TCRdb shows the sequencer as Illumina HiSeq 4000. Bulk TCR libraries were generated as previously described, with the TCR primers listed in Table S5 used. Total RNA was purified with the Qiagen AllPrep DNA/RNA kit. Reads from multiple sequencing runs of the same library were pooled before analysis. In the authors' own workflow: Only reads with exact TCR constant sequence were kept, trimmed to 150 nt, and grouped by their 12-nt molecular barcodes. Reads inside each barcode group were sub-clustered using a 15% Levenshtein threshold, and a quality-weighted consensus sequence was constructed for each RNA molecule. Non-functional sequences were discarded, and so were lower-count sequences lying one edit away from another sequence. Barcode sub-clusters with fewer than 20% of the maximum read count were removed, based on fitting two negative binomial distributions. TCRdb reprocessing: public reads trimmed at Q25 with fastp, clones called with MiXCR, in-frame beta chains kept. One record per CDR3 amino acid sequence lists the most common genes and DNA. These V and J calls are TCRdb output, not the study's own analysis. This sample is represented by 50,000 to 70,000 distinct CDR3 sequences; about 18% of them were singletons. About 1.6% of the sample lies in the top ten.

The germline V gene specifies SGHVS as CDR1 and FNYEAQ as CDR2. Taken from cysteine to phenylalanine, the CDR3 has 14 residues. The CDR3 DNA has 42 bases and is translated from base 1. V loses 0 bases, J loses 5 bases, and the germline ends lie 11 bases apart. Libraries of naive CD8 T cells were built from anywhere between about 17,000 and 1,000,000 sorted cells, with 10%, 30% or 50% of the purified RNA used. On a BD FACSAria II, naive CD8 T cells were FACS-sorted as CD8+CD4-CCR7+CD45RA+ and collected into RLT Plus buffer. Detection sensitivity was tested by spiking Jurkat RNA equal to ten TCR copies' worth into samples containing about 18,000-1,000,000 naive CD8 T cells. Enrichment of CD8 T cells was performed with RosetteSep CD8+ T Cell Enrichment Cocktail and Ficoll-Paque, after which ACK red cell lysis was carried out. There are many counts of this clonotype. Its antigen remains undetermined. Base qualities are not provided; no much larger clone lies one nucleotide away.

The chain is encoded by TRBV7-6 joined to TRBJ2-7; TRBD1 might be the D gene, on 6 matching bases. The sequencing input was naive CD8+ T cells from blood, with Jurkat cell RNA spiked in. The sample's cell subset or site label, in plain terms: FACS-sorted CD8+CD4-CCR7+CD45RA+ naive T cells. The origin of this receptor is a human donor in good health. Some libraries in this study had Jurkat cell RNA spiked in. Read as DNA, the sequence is TGTGCCAGCAGCTTAGCTGGGGGCGCGGACGAGCAGTACTTC. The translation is CASSLAGGADEQYF.